This passage covers 19 T cell receptor beta chains from one sample sequenced in a study of CD8 T cells in ankylosing spondylitis. Via MiXCR, TCRdb re-called the 5' RACE reads, giving one row per CDR3 protein. The sample records approximately 300,000 distinct CDR3 sequences, over 15% being singletons. Sequencing was done on a sample of blood, either unsorted or a sorted T cell fraction (not recorded which). These receptors came from a male donor with ankylosing spondylitis or in good health (not recorded which).

This clonotype was found many times. The chain combines TRBV6-5 with TRBJ1-6; unclear D gene. Germline loops: CDR1 MNHEY, CDR2 SVGAGI. This CDR3 region has 15 residues. The germline V and J ends were trimmed by 2 bases and 8 bases, with 13 bases remaining between them. CDR3: CASSYLRSGYSPLHF. CDR3 DNA: TGTGCCAGCAGTTACCTCAGGTCGGGGTATTCACCCCTCCACTTT.

The gene calls are TRBV6-5 and TRBJ2-3; D gene uncertain. The germline CDR1 and CDR2 sequences are MNHEY and SVGAGI. The CDR3 sequence is 18 residues long. V gave up 0 bases and J gave up 0 bases, with 16 bases separating them. CDR3 in DNA: TGTGCCAGCAGTTACTCGAGCCCTCCCCGCGCGAGCACAGATACGCAGTATTTT. It encodes CASSYSSPPRASTDTQYF.

The V and J genes are TRBV5-6 and TRBJ2-7; 7 bases match TRBD1. V was clipped by 4 bases and J by 4 bases; unmatched bases: 5. CDR1 is SGHDT and CDR2 is YYEEEE in the germline V gene. This CDR3 is 13 amino acids long. The CDR3 bases are TGTGCCAGCAGCCAGTTACAGGGGTACGAGCAGTACGTC. Residues: CASSQLQGYEQYV.

The genes are TRBV6-5 and TRBJ1-2, with D perhaps TRBD1 (5 bases). Germline CDR1 is MNHEY and CDR2 is SVGAGI. The CDR3 is made up of 16 amino acids. V was clipped by 0 bases and J by 6 bases, with 17 bases between them. The CDR3 DNA follows: TGTGCCAGCAGTTACTCGATGGGGACGGCTCAAGATGGCTACACCTTC. Its translation is CASSYSMGTAQDGYTF.

This clonotype was picked up a small number of times. The rearrangement joins TRBV20-1 to TRBJ2-5; unclear D gene. Per the germline V gene, CDR1 is DFQATT and CDR2 is SNEGSKA (reference sequence). Between the trimmed V and J ends, which lost 0 bases and 5 bases, there was a span of 13 bases. The CDR3 consists of 14 residues. This chain's CDR3 is CSARDGSSPETQYF. CDR3 sequence (DNA): TGCAGTGCTAGAGATGGGTCATCCCCCGAGACCCAGTACTTC.

This chain links TRBV20-1 with TRBJ1-4, with D maybe TRBD1 (6 bases). The V gene lost 1 base and the J gene lost 0 bases, with 18 bases spanning the gap. CDR3 length: 18 residues. CDR1 is DFQATT and CDR2 is SNEGSKA in the germline V gene (reference sequence). This CDR3 reads CSARGWGRQATTNEKLFF. The CDR3 DNA reads TGCAGTGCTAGAGGGTGGGGAAGACAGGCCACAACTAATGAAAAACTGTTTTTT.

This clonotype has a handful of counts. V and J are TRBV25-1 and TRBJ1-6; TRBD1 matches at 7 bases. Germline CDR1 is MGHDK and CDR2 is SYGVNS. V shed 6 bases and J 6 bases; nucleotides not matched to a gene: 8. CDR3 length: 15 amino acids. This CDR3 reads CASSGDSGFNSPLHF. CDR3 in DNA: TGTGCCAGCAGCGGGGACAGCGGCTTTAATTCACCCCTCCACTTT.

The count of this clonotype is one. The chain couples TRBV7-9 to TRBJ2-4; unclear D gene. This CDR3 region has 15 residues. CDR1 and CDR2 (germline): SEHNR, FQNEAQ (reference sequence). Trimming stripped 5 bases from V and 7 bases from J, with 18 bases between. The CDR3 DNA sequence: TGTGCCAGCAGCCCGCCAAGCCCGGTGCTTAACATTCAGTACTTC. Amino acid sequence: CASSPPSPVLNIQYF.

In its sample, this clonotype was seen many times. The rearrangement uses TRBV20-1 and TRBJ2-3; D may be TRBD2 (6 bases). CDR1 DFQATT and CDR2 SNEGSKA come from the germline V gene (reference sequence). CDR3 size: 16 residues. V was cut by 1 base and J by 0 bases, with 14 bases left in between. The CDR3 region is CSARGPSAASTDTQYF. In DNA, the CDR3 is TGCAGTGCTAGAGGCCCTAGCGCTGCTAGCACAGATACGCAGTATTTT.

The chain joins TRBV12-3 or TRBV12-4 to TRBJ2-3, with 13 bases aligning to TRBD2. This CDR3 has 16 residues. The ends lost 7 bases at V and 0 bases at J; junction bases unmatched: 4. The DNA for the CDR3 is TGTGCCAGCAAAGGACTAGCGGGGGCTAGCACAGATACGCAGTATTTT. It codes for CASKGLAGASTDTQYF.

CDR3 sequence (DNA): TGTGCCAGCTCTCCCCTCGACAGGGACTCTGAAGCTTTCTTT. This encodes CASSPLDRDSEAFF. The J gene is TRBJ1-1, the V gene TRBV18; 7 bases line up with TRBD1. J gave up 6 bases and V 6 bases, and 10 bases lay outside the gene matches. This CDR3 has 14 amino acids. The germline V gene encodes CDR1 KGHSH and CDR2 LQKENI.

Concerning this clonotype: This sequence may be a read error, since a much larger clone differs from it by one base. The chain uses TRBV5-1 and TRBJ2-6; D is ambiguous. This CDR3 has 15 residues. The germline CDR1 and CDR2 sequences are SGHRS and YFSETQ. Trimming stripped 0 bases from V and 0 bases from J, with 4 bases between. CDR3 sequence: CASSLDVSGANVLTF. CDR3 bases: TGCGCCAGCAGCTTGGACGTCTCTGGGGCCAACGTCCTGACTTTC.

The chain recombines TRBV11-2 with TRBJ1-4, with D tentatively TRBD1 (5 bases). The CDR3 runs 15 residues. Per germline, CDR1 SGHAT and CDR2 FQNNGV. Trimming removed 5 bases from V and 3 bases from J, with 13 bases in between. For the CDR3, the DNA is TGTGCCAGCAGCACAGGACCGGCGGCTAATGAAAAACTGTTTTTT. Residues: CASSTGPAANEKLFF.

This clonotype was seen a few times. The V call is TRBV9, the J call TRBJ2-1, with 8 positions matching TRBD2. CDR3 length: 17 amino acids. Germline trimming cut 0 bases from V and 0 bases from J; bases unmatched to any gene: 5. CDR1 is SGDLS and CDR2 is YYNGEE in the germline V gene. The CDR3 spells CASSVAGGMSSYNEQFF. DNA for the CDR3: TGTGCCAGCAGCGTAGCGGGGGGGATGAGCTCCTACAATGAGCAGTTCTTC.

The gene calls are TRBV9 and TRBJ1-3; 9 nucleotides align to TRBD1. With V trimmed by 3 bases and J by 6 bases, 7 bases remained unmatched. Per germline, CDR1 SGDLS and CDR2 YYNGEE. This CDR3 has 15 residues. This CDR3 is CASSAEGQGKNTIYF. The CDR3 DNA sequence: TGTGCCAGCAGCGCGGAAGGACAGGGGAAAAACACCATATATTTT.

At least ten counts were recorded for this clonotype. The chain has TRBV5-1 and TRBJ2-2; D ambiguous. The CDR3 is made up of 13 amino acids. The germline V and J ends were trimmed by 4 bases and 3 bases, with 7 bases remaining between them. The V gene's germline CDR1 is SGHRS and CDR2 YFSETQ. CDR3 protein: CASSSHDTGELFF. In DNA form, the CDR3 reads TGCGCCAGCAGCAGTCACGACACCGGGGAGCTGTTTTTT.

The chain carries TRBV24-1 and TRBJ2-5; no definite D call. CDR3 length: 13 residues. V gave up 4 bases and J gave up 7 bases, with 12 bases separating them. CDR1 and CDR2 from the germline V gene are KGHDR and SFDVKD. CDR3 region: CATSETDPRTQYF. CDR3 bases: TGTGCCACCAGTGAAACAGACCCGCGGACCCAGTACTTC.

There are a few counts of this clonotype. This chain connects TRBV29-1 to TRBJ2-1, with 14 bases that match TRBD2. The CDR3 contains 18 residues. Germline loops: CDR1 SQVTM, CDR2 ANQGSEA. V was clipped by 6 bases and J by 0 bases; unmatched bases: 10. The CDR3 nucleotides are TGCAGCGTCTTAATAACCGGGACTAGCGGGAGCTCCTACAATGAGCAGTTCTTC. This translates into CSVLITGTSGSSYNEQFF.

In DNA, the CDR3 is TGTGCCGCCGGGGACCTTTCTTGGGGCTACACCTTC. It translates to CAAGDLSWGYTF. This chain uses TRBV10-3 with TRBJ1-2; perhaps TRBD1 as D (5 bases). V lost 11 bases to trimming and J lost 8 bases, with 18 bases between them. Germline values: CDR1 ENHRY, CDR2 SYGVKD. The CDR3 consists of 12 residues.